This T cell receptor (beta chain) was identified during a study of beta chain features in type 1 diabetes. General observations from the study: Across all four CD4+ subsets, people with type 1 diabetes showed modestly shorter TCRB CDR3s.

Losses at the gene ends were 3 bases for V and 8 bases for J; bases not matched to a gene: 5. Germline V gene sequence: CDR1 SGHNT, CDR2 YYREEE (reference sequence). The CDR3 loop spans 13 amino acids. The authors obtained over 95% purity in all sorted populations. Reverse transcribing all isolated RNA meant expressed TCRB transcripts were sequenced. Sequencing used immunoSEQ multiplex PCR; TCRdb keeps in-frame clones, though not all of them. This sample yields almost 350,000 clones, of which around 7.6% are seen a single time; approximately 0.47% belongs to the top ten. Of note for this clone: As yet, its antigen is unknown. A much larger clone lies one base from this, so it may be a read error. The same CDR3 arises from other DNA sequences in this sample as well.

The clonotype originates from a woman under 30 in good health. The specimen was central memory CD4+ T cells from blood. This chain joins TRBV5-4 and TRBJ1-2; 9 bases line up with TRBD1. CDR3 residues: CASSYTGGAGYTF. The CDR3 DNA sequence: TGTGCCAGCAGCTACACAGGGGGCGCGGGCTACACCTTC.